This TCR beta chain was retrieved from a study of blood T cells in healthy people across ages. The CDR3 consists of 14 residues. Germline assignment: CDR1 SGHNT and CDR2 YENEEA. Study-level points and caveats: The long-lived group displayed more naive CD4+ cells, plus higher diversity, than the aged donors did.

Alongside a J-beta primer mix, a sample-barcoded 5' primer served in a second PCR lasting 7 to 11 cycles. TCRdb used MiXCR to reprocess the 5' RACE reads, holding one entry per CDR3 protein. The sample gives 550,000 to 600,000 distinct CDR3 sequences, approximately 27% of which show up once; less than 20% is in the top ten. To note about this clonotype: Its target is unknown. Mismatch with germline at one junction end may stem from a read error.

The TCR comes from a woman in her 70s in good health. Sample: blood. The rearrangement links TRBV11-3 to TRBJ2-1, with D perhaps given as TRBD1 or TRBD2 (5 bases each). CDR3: CASSSGPNNNERFF. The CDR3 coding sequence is TGTGCCAGCAGCTCGGGACCTAACAACAATGAGCGGTTCTTC.